Below, 5 T cell receptor beta chains from the same sample are listed, as sequenced in a study of blood T cell repertoires in COVID-19. This table comes from immunoSEQ multiplex PCR, and its TCRdb copy is limited to in-frame clones, with some not included. In the table there are about 200,000 clones, roughly 88% of which are singletons. What was sequenced was peripheral blood. The receptors were sampled from a man aged 40-49 years with acute or convalescent COVID-19.

This chain joins TRBV27 and TRBJ2-6, with TRBD1 matching 10 bases. This CDR3 comprises 17 residues. CDR1 and CDR2 (germline): MNHEY, SMNVEV (reference sequence). V lost 5 bases to trimming and J lost 1 base; unmatched junction nucleotides: 5. The CDR3 DNA reads as TGTGCCAGCAGTAAGACAGGGGGCGCTTCTGGGGCCAACGTCCTGACTTTC. Amino acid sequence: CASSKTGGASGANVLTF.

This clone was counted a single time. The chain couples TRBV3-1 (or the pseudogene TRBV3-2) to TRBJ2-1; TRBD2 agrees at 14 bases. The CDR3 has 17 amino acids. Losses at the gene ends were 1 base for V and 2 bases for J; bases not matched to a gene: 1. Germline lookup yields CDR1 LGHDT and CDR2 YNNKEL (reference sequence). In DNA, the CDR3 is TGTGCCAGCAGCCAAGGACTAGCGGGAGGGCCCTACAATGAGCAGTTCTTC. Its translation: CASSQGLAGGPYNEQFF.

The chain carries TRBV7-3 and TRBJ2-1, with 10 positions matching TRBD2. Germline V lookup: CDR1 SGHTA, CDR2 FQGTGA. This CDR3 is built from 15 residues. V was pared by 5 bases and J by 5 bases, with 6 bases of the junction left unmatched. CDR3 amino acids: CASSPRLAGNNEQFF. The CDR3 coding sequence is TGTGCCAGCAGCCCCAGACTAGCGGGTAACAATGAGCAGTTCTTC.

The rearrangement uses TRBV27 and TRBJ2-2; D remains ambiguous. The CDR3 spans 13 residues. V was cut by 2 bases and J by 1 base, with 2 bases left in between. In germline, CDR1 is MNHEY, CDR2 SMNVEV (reference sequence). CDR3: CASSLRNTGELFF. The DNA of the CDR3 is TGTGCCAGCAGTTTACGGAACACCGGGGAGCTGTTTTTT.

The rearrangement uses TRBV18 and TRBJ2-1; 7 nucleotides match TRBD1. The V segment lost 3 bases and the J segment 8 bases; nucleotides outside the gene matches: 13. The CDR3 extends over 16 amino acids. Germline CDR1 is KGHSH and CDR2 is LQKENI. CDR3 sequence reads: CASSPTGMGGFYEQFF. The CDR3 coding sequence is TGTGCCAGCTCACCGACAGGGATGGGTGGCTTCTATGAGCAGTTCTTC.